Sequencing of this TCR beta chain was carried out in a study of early T cells in non-severe SARS-CoV-2 infection. Across the whole study: Sequencing was performed on bulk RNA from unsorted whole blood, leaving chains unpaired. Study findings and constraints: In VDJdb matching, anti-spike CD8 responses were favored while private and CD4 specificities went missing.

This clonotype appeared a few times. What it binds is unknown. The CDR3 spans 17 residues. Germline V lookup: CDR1 KGHSH, CDR2 LQKENI. V was clipped by 2 bases and J by 5 bases, with 20 bases between them. Molecules of cDNA were individually given unique molecular identifiers that were attached to them. TCRdb re-derived calls from the 5' RACE reads in MiXCR, one entry per CDR3 protein. The sample contains around 93,000 distinct CDR3 sequences, about an eighth of which appear only once. The rearrangement uses TRBV18 and TRBJ2-3; D ambiguous. The sequence derives from an adult who was a healthcare worker with PCR-confirmed SARS-CoV-2 infection or an uninfected control (not recorded which). Sequencing used whole blood, obtained at baseline. As DNA, the CDR3 is TGTGCCAGCTCACCATCCAAGGCGAACGGTGTTGAAGATACGCAGTATTTT. Its translation: CASSPSKANGVEDTQYF.